This T cell receptor beta chain was recorded in a study of cytomegalovirus exposure and HLA in healthy donors. The study, taken as a whole, reports: It was reported that the classifier diagnosed cytomegalovirus status with high specificity and sensitivity in both the original and validation cohorts.

PCR involved 60 Vbeta and 13 Jbeta primers. Authors' processing steps: Around 80 million unique TCR beta chains, 10 million to 13 million of them shared, were counted by a later analysis. Sequencing was performed with immunoSEQ multiplex PCR; in TCRdb, only in-frame clones are kept and a portion is missing. The V and J calls and the clone size are those of that table, but D and trimming were determined from the DNA. Seen here are some 180,000 clones, roughly four fifths observed once, and the top ten hold about 3%. Notes on this clone: Its antigen is still unknown.

Germline values: CDR1 LGHNT, CDR2 FRNRAP. Trimming shortened V by 4 bases and J by 8 bases, and 15 bases separated the two germline ends. This CDR3 comprises 14 residues. This chain links TRBV12-5 with TRBJ2-1; maybe TRBD2 (6 bases). The sequencing sample was made of PBMCs. This clonotype was sampled from a male donor in good health and CMV-seronegative. CDR3 nucleotides: TGTGCTAGTGGTTCAGGAGGGCCGTGGGATGAGCAGTTCTTC. This encodes CASGSGGPWDEQFF.